Below, 25 T cell receptor beta chains from the same sample are listed, as sequenced in a study of response to subunit inactivated influenza vaccine. TCRdb recomputed calls from the RT-PCR reads with MiXCR, one row per CDR3 protein. The table shows hundreds of thousands of distinct CDR3 sequences, with approximately 7.1% occurring only once. The sample consisted of PBMCs from blood, taken around 25 months after vaccination. These TCRs come from a man between 50 and 75 years old who received an inactivated influenza vaccine.

In its sample, this clonotype was seen many times. The CDR3 bases are TGCGCCAGCAGCCTGTCAGGACCGAAGAACACTGAAGCTTTCTTT. This encodes CASSLSGPKNTEAFF. The chain combines TRBV5-1 with TRBJ1-1; no reliable D call. CDR1 and CDR2 from the germline V gene are SGHRS and YFSETQ. The CDR3 sequence is 15 residues long. Deletions cut 4 bases from V and 1 base from J, with 14 bases between.

The rearrangement joins TRBV12-3 or TRBV12-4 to TRBJ2-7; TRBD1 matches at 7 bases. CDR3 size: 14 residues. Unmatched junction bases numbered 6, after V lost 5 bases and J lost 2 bases. The CDR3 nucleotides are TGTGCCAGCAGTGCTGGTGGGACAGCCTACGAGCAGTACTTC. It specifies CASSAGGTAYEQYF.

This clonotype was detected ten times or more. For the CDR3, the DNA is TGCAGTGCTAGCCAGGGCGGAAATCAGCCCCAGCATTTT. It codes for CSASQGGNQPQHF. J is TRBJ1-5 and V is TRBV20-1; TRBD1 might be the D (5 bases). The CDR3 sequence is 13 residues long. Trimming removed 3 bases at V and 4 bases at J, with 10 bases between. Germline CDR1 and CDR2: DFQATT and SNEGSKA (reference sequence).

The CDR3 reads CAISESREAGYTF. DNA for the CDR3: TGTGCCATCAGTGAGTCCAGGGAAGCTGGCTACACCTTC. The V and J genes are TRBV10-3 and TRBJ1-2, with D perhaps matching TRBD1 (5 bases). In germline, CDR1 is ENHRY, CDR2 SYGVKD. The CDR3 is 13 amino acids. Trimming took off 0 bases at V and 7 bases at J, with 9 bases between the two ends.

This clonotype was detected ten times or more. The rearrangement uses TRBV3-1 and TRBJ2-1; no reliable D call. V lost 5 bases and J lost 5, with 10 bases in between. CDR1 LGHDT and CDR2 YNNKEL come from the germline V gene (reference sequence). The CDR3 extends over 13 amino acids. The CDR3 region is CASSLSLDNEQFF. The DNA for the CDR3 is TGTGCCAGCAGCTTGAGTTTGGACAATGAGCAGTTCTTC.

The sample holds a few counts of this clonotype. The rearrangement uses TRBV4-3 and TRBJ2-7; the match to TRBD2 covers 11 bases. CDR3 length equals 15 residues. The V gene end was trimmed by 5 bases and the J gene end by 5 bases; junction bases not matched to a gene: 8. Germline CDR1 LGHNA, CDR2 YSLEER. This CDR3 reads CASSTTSGRIHEQYF. DNA for the CDR3: TGCGCCAGCAGCACTACTAGCGGGAGAATCCACGAGCAGTACTTC.

This clonotype showed up many times. The rearrangement joins TRBV3-1 to TRBJ1-1; unclear D gene. V lost 4 bases to trimming and J lost 4 bases, with 10 bases between them. This CDR3 has 13 amino acids. Germline assignment: CDR1 LGHDT and CDR2 YNNKEL (reference sequence). The CDR3 spells CASSRSEVTEAFF. Written as DNA, the CDR3 is TGTGCCAGCAGCCGAAGCGAGGTCACTGAAGCTTTCTTT.

This clonotype was seen ten or more times. The chain employs TRBV5-1 and TRBJ2-7, with 9 bases lining up with TRBD1. The trim removed 4 bases at V and 3 bases at J, leaving 8 bases unmatched. Germline V gene data show CDR1 as SGHRS and CDR2 as YFSETQ. The CDR3 length is 15 residues. The CDR3 nucleotides are TGCGCCAGCAGCGCCGGGACAGGGAATTTCTACGAGCAGTACTTC. It codes for CASSAGTGNFYEQYF.

CDR3 protein: CASSPGSGSEFF. The CDR3, as DNA: TGTGCCAGCAGTCCTGGTAGCGGGAGCGAATTCTTC. The genes are TRBV27 and TRBJ2-1, with 9 bases identical to TRBD2. The CDR3 totals 12 residues. From germline, CDR1 is MNHEY and CDR2 SMNVEV (reference sequence). V dropped 5 bases and J dropped 16; count of bases not matched to a gene: 9.

J is TRBJ1-1 and V is TRBV5-6; D is unclear. Germline values: CDR1 SGHDT, CDR2 YYEEEE. The V end lost 3 bases, the J end lost 0 bases, and 12 bases lay between the germline ends. The CDR3 contains 15 residues. CDR3 region: CASSSGPSMNTEAFF. As DNA, the CDR3 is TGTGCCAGCAGCTCAGGTCCTTCTATGAACACTGAAGCTTTCTTT.

This clonotype has only a few counts. V gene TRBV7-9 combines with J gene TRBJ2-6, with D unclear. The CDR3 loop spans 14 amino acids. V was shortened by 7 bases and J by 0 bases, with 7 bases between the two germline ends. The germline V gene encodes CDR1 SEHNR and CDR2 FQNEAQ (reference sequence). Here the CDR3 reads CASIVFSGANVLTF. The CDR3 nucleotides read TGTGCCAGCATAGTGTTCTCTGGGGCCAACGTCCTGACTTTC.

This clonotype was counted at least ten times. The genes are TRBV28 and TRBJ2-4, with 10 positions matching TRBD2. The CDR3 is 14 amino acids. Trimming took 3 bases from V and 8 from J; bases not matched to a gene: 4. CDR1 and CDR2 (germline): MDHEN, SYDVKM. The CDR3 coding sequence is TGTGCCAGCAGTTTGGCCGGGACTAGCGACATTCAGTACTTC. This gives the protein CASSLAGTSDIQYF. Together with reference TRBV28 and TRBJ2-4, the CDR3 gives the full variable domain: DVKVTQSSRYLVKRTGEKVFLECVQDMDHENMFWYRQDPGLGLRLIYFSYDVKMKEKGDIPEGYSVSREKKERFSLILESASTNQTSMYLCASSLAGTSDIQYFGAGTRLSVL.

The CDR3: CASNLGWGSYNEQFF. CDR3 bases: TGTGCCAGCAACCTGGGCTGGGGTTCCTACAATGAGCAGTTCTTC. V gene TRBV5-5 combines with J gene TRBJ2-1; D remains ambiguous. CDR3 length: 15 amino acids. Germline V CDR1 and CDR2: SGHKS, YYEKEE (reference sequence). The V and J ends lost 6 bases and 1 base respectively, with 14 bases between them.

In this sample, this clonotype turned up many times. DNA of the CDR3: TGTGCCAGCAGCTTAGGACTAGCGGGAGCAGATACGCAGTATTTT. As protein: CASSLGLAGADTQYF. The genes are TRBV7-2 and TRBJ2-3, with 12 nucleotides matching TRBD2. This CDR3 has 15 amino acids. Germline assignment: CDR1 SGHTA and CDR2 FQGNSA. Trimming cost V 1 base and J 4 bases; bases outside gene matches: 0.

The table lists this clonotype with a few counts. The chain couples TRBV12-3 or TRBV12-4 to TRBJ1-6; weak D call: TRBD1 (5 bases). V was shortened by 3 bases and J by 12 bases, with 15 bases between the two germline ends. The CDR3 loop spans 14 amino acids. CDR3 residues: CASSFKSGGGPLHF. For the CDR3, the DNA is TGTGCCAGCAGTTTTAAGTCTGGCGGGGGACCCCTCCACTTT.

This clonotype was detected a few times. This rearrangement joins TRBV28 to TRBJ1-6; a weak D match, TRBD1 (5 bases). Trimming cost V 4 bases and J 7 bases, with 17 bases left between them. Per germline, CDR1 MDHEN and CDR2 SYDVKM. The CDR3 covers 16 residues. CDR3 residues: CASSSTTGSPNSPLHF. For the CDR3, the DNA is TGTGCCAGCAGTTCTACCACAGGCTCCCCCAATTCACCCCTCCACTTT.

The chain combines TRBV7-2 with TRBJ2-7; 10 nucleotides line up with TRBD2. The germline gives CDR1 SGHTA, CDR2 FQGNSA. The junction had 8 bases not matched to a gene; V was cut back by 5 bases and J by 7 bases. The CDR3 is made up of 14 amino acids. CDR3 sequence (DNA): TGTGCCAGCAGCCCAGGACTAGCGGCTCGAGAGCAGTACTTC. Translation gives CASSPGLAAREQYF. Full variable domain (missing parts from reference TRBV7-2 and TRBJ2-7): GAGVSQSPSNKVTEKGKDVELRCDPISGHTALYWYRQSLGQGLEFLIYFQGNSAPDKSGLPSDRFSAERTGGSVSTLTIQRTQQEDSAVYLCASSPGLAAREQYFGPGTRLTVT.

Many counts were recorded for this clonotype. The chain carries TRBV5-1 and TRBJ2-3; 7 nucleotides line up with TRBD1. This CDR3 contains 14 residues. Germline assignment: CDR1 SGHRS and CDR2 YFSETQ. Trimming took 1 base from V and 4 from J; bases not matched to a gene: 3. CDR3 region: CASSLQGVADTQYF. The CDR3, as DNA: TGCGCCAGCAGCTTGCAGGGGGTTGCAGATACGCAGTATTTT.

This clonotype has more than one count but fewer than ten. The rearrangement joins TRBV20-1 to TRBJ1-4, with no clear D. The CDR3 covers 10 residues. Germline loops: CDR1 DFQATT, CDR2 SNEGSKA (reference sequence). V gave up 6 bases and J gave up 4 bases, with 3 bases separating them. CDR3 residues: CSAYNEKLFF. In nucleotides, the CDR3 is TGCAGTGCCTATAATGAAAAACTGTTTTTT.

This clonotype was picked up a small number of times. The chain is built from TRBV15 and TRBJ2-4; D unresolved. Germline-derived CDR1 and CDR2 are LNHNV and YYDKDF (reference sequence). Trimming stripped 3 bases from V and 0 bases from J, with 12 bases between. CDR3 length: 16 residues. CDR3 DNA: TGTGCCACCAGCAGGGGTACCCTCCTAGCCAAAAACATTCAGTACTTC. As protein: CATSRGTLLAKNIQYF.

This clonotype was counted between two and nine times. J is TRBJ2-3 and V is TRBV18; tentatively, D is TRBD2 (6 bases). Germline CDR1 KGHSH, CDR2 LQKENI. This CDR3 has 16 amino acids. The ends were cut back, 1 base at V and 1 base at J, with 12 bases in the middle. CDR3: CASSPREAARTDTQYF. The CDR3 DNA sequence: TGTGCCAGCTCACCACGGGAGGCAGCCCGCACAGATACGCAGTATTTT.

This clonotype has a count of ten or more. The chain links TRBV7-2 to TRBJ1-5; no clear D gene. The ends were cut back, 4 bases at V and 4 bases at J, with 5 bases in the middle. Germline V gives CDR1 SGHTA, CDR2 FQGNSA. The CDR3 sequence is 12 residues long. In DNA form, the CDR3 reads TGTGCCAGCAGCTCGGCGAATCAGCCCCAGCATTTT. Translating it yields CASSSANQPQHF.

This clonotype was seen a few times. This rearrangement joins TRBV10-3 to TRBJ2-1; 9 nucleotides match TRBD2. The CDR3 extends over 18 amino acids. V trimming: 3 bases; J trimming: 1 base; junction bases outside the gene matches: 10. Germline loops: CDR1 ENHRY, CDR2 SYGVKD. CDR3 in DNA: TGTGCCATCAGTGACAGGACCTCCAGCGGGGGGTCCTACAATGAGCAGTTCTTC. This codes for CAISDRTSSGGSYNEQFF.

This clonotype was recorded at least ten times. The chain has TRBV30 and TRBJ2-6; D remains unclear. V dropped 0 bases and J dropped 3 bases, with 3 bases sitting between them. The length of the CDR3 is 13 residues. Germline V lookup: CDR1 GTSNPN, CDR2 SVGIG (reference sequence). CDR3 nucleotide sequence: TGTGCCTGGAGTGTACGTGGGGCCAACGTCCTGACTTTC. It codes for CAWSVRGANVLTF.

This clonotype was counted many times. The germline gene is not matched at one end of the junction; a read error may be the cause. This sequence joins TRBV5-1 and TRBJ1-1; 8 bases match TRBD1. The germline CDR1 and CDR2 sequences are SGHRS and YFSETQ. There are 14 residues in the CDR3. The CDR3 DNA is TGTGCCAGCAGCTCACAGGGGGTCAACACTGAAGCTTTCTTT. As protein: CASSSQGVNTEAFF. Supplemented by reference TRBV5-1 and TRBJ1-1, the full variable domain reads KAGVTQTPRYLIKTRGQQVTLSCSPISGHRSVSWYQQTPGQGLQFLFEYFSETQRNKGNFPGRFSGRQFSNSRSEMNVSTLELGDSALYLCASSSQGVNTEAFFGQGTRLTVV.